Many counts were recorded for the clone carrying this T cell receptor beta chain. This record comes from a study of early T cells in non-severe SARS-CoV-2 infection. Unique molecular identifiers were attached to individual cDNA molecules. MiXCR, applied by TCRdb to the 5' RACE reads, yields one record per CDR3 protein. This table holds about 27,000 distinct CDR3 sequences, around 3% found once. The CDR3 has 15 amino acids. Material: whole blood. J is TRBJ2-1 and V is TRBV21-1; TRBD1 was called by the table and not checked on the DNA. TRBV21-1 is classified as a pseudogene. The clonotype originates from an adult who was a healthcare worker with PCR-confirmed SARS-CoV-2 infection or an uninfected control (not recorded which). The CDR3 nucleotides are TGTGCCAGCAGCAAAGGAAAGGGACAGGGCAATGAGCAGTTCTTC. Protein sequence: CASSKGKGQGNEQFF.